A selection of T cell receptor beta chains follows, all from one sample in a study of blood T cell repertoires in COVID-19. Assay used: immunoSEQ multiplex PCR; TCRdb lists only in-frame clones, some missing. The data show about 180,000 clones, about 88% seen once. The source material was peripheral blood. Receptors originate from a man younger than 35 who had recovered from COVID-19. CDR3s include the opening cysteine and the closing phenylalanine or tryptophan.

V gene,J gene,CDR3 protein
TRBV27,TRBJ1-6,CASSFRQGAGAGSDSPLHF
TRBV6-6,TRBJ1-1,CASRFSGGTEAFF
TRBV5-1,TRBJ1-1,CASHLGDTEAFF
TRBV27,TRBJ2-1,CASTPTTSSYNEQFF
TRBV28,TRBJ2-7,CASSTGGVYEQYF
TRBV5-8,TRBJ2-1,CASSLKLAGGSQFF
TRBV19,TRBJ2-7,CASGLAGFAHEQYF
TRBV9,TRBJ2-5,CASSVADIGPSETQYF
TRBV7-2,TRBJ2-7,CASSLGGRYEQYF
TRBV6-2/TRBV6-3,TRBJ1-5,CASSFLGQGNNQPQHF
TRBV7-3,TRBJ2-2,CASSSGGSANTGELFF
TRBV4-3,TRBJ2-1,CASSQGLAGNEQFF
TRBV6-6,TRBJ2-5,CASSYGGGTGAETQYF
TRBV5-6,TRBJ2-6,CASSFSRDKISSGANVLTF
TRBV5-1,TRBJ2-3,CASSVTEITDTQYF
TRBV27,TRBJ1-1,CASRGDTYTEAFF
TRBV4-1,TRBJ2-6,CASSDTGTGISGANVLTF
TRBV9,TRBJ2-7,CASSGAGGPYEQYF
TRBV10-3,TRBJ2-2,CAIRDRDRYTGELFF
TRBV30,TRBJ1-2,CAWSVGRGYTF
TRBV7-3,TRBJ2-7,CASSSGSAEQYF
TRBV21-1,TRBJ1-5,CASSKGTGQGFNQPQHF